Listed below are T cell receptor beta chains from one sample, sequenced in a study of cytomegalovirus exposure and HLA in healthy donors. Libraries were prepared by immunoSEQ multiplex PCR; TCRdb keeps only in-frame clonotypes and omits some of them. The sample consists of around 150,000 clones, 65% to 85% of them appearing once. Sequenced material: PBMCs. These receptors were collected from a woman in her twenties or thirties in good health and CMV-seropositive. Both conserved end residues are trimmed from each CDR3. Clone size is stated in some rows and not others, as once, few, many or a class when expanded.

v_gene	abundance	CDR3aa
TRBV27	.	ASSPRTLYGVYNSPLH
TRBV5-6	.	ASSLRRVSLSGANVLT
TRBV9	.	ASSVGVGRGNQPQH
TRBV27	.	ASSLDRGGELF
TRBV14	.	ASSLQGARGNTIY
TRBV13	.	ASSLFYDRSNQPQH
TRBV19	.	ASRLATEAF
TRBV6-5	.	ASIQQGEGTEAF
TRBV5-1	few	ASSEGQNTGELF
TRBV7-7	.	ASSLRQGAEETQY
TRBV20-1	.	SANGPYGYT
TRBV7-8	.	ASSLNRKSNYGYT
TRBV6-5	.	ASRGQGGAGELF
TRBV7-8	.	ASSPLTSGGYNEQF
TRBV9	.	ASSATGSGNTIY
TRBV11-2	.	ASSRASDTQY
TRBV7-9	.	ASSQLDREGGGYT
TRBV11-2	.	ASSLGGTVYEQY
TRBV2	.	ASTTMRGYDSPLH